This T cell receptor beta chain was obtained from a study of cytomegalovirus exposure and HLA in healthy donors. Study background: Earlier, 95 million to 130 million unique TCR beta sequences were recovered from about 200 million T cells by an analysis. Study-wide findings and caveats: Differences between HLA loci emerged in a later analysis of TCR association rates, with DRB1 most and HLA-C fewest. Among immune exposure information, only CMV serostatus was available.

The study ran its PCR with 60 Vbeta and 13 Jbeta primers. This table comes from immunoSEQ multiplex PCR, and its TCRdb copy is limited to in-frame clones, with some not included. The data contain about 190,000 clones, approximately 88% of them seen just once; the ten biggest clones take up around 0.25%. As concerns this clone: The antigen is undetermined.

V lost 7 bases, J lost 0 bases, and 12 bases lay in between. Germline V gene sequence: CDR1 SNHLY, CDR2 FYNNEI. This CDR3 spans 15 amino acids. The chain uses TRBV2 and TRBJ1-4; possible D gene TRBD1, 5 bases. The sample was PBMCs. The clonotype comes from a boy between 10 and 17 years old in good health and CMV-seronegative. This CDR3 is CASTRQFATNEKLFF. CDR3 in DNA: TGTGCCAGCACCCGACAGTTTGCAACTAATGAAAAACTGTTTTTT.